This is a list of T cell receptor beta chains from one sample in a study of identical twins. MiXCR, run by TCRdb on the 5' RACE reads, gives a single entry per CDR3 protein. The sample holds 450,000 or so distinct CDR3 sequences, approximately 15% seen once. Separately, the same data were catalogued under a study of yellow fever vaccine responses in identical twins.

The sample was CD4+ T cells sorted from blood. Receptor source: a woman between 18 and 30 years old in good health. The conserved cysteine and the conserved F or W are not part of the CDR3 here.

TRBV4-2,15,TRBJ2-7,ASSHLGTSGVSYEQY
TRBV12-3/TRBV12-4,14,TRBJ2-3,ASRSDRQGATDTQY
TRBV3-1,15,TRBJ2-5,ASSQGRGVRGQETQY
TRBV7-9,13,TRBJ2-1,ASSLTGPLPNEQF
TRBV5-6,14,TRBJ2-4,ASSLLPTGVGNIQY
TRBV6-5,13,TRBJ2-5,ASSYGWGGAETQY
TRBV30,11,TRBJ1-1,AWDGLMNTEAF
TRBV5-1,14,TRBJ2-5,ASRNTRDRGEETQY
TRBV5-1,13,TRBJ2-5,ASSSNTGSRETQY
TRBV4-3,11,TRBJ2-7,ASSQDWVGMRY
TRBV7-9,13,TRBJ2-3,ASVDLGASTDTQY
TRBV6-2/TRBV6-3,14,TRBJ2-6,ASSRPTGSGANVLT
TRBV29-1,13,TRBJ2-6,SVERGGSGANVLT